This TCR beta chain was documented in a study of T cells after yellow fever vaccination. This clonotype has a handful of counts. The germline gives CDR1 LGHDT, CDR2 YNNKEL (reference sequence). This CDR3 has 18 residues. Losses at the gene ends were 0 bases for V and 2 bases for J; bases not matched to a gene: 7. TCRdb passed the 5' RACE reads through MiXCR, listing each CDR3 protein once. Here the sample spans fewer than 650,000 distinct CDR3 sequences, 21% being singletons. The TCR was taken from a man aged 18 to 30 who received the YFV17D yellow fever vaccine. The material sequenced was PBMCs, taken about 20 days after the first yellow fever vaccination. The chain recombines TRBV3-1 with TRBJ2-1; 10 nucleotides agree with TRBD2. The CDR3: CASSQDYRTSGTYNEQFF. CDR3 coding DNA: TGTGCCAGCAGCCAAGATTACCGTACTAGCGGGACCTACAATGAGCAGTTCTTC.